The T cell receptor (beta chain) under discussion was sequenced for a study of read filtering for tumor transcriptome and immune sequencing (TCRdb year 2020). Some background on the complete study: Of the patients in the cohort, around 17 were male and around 15 were female, and their mean age was approximately 66 years, with a range of about 47 to 85. Whole-transcriptome libraries were prepared with the TruSeq RNA Access Library Prep Kit after DNase treatment. Using the same bone marrow samples, the study compared TCR repertoires obtained by targeted immune repertoire sequencing with those obtained by bulk whole-transcriptome sequencing. By revised international staging, fewer than ten patients were R-ISS I, 16 were R-ISS II and more than five were R-ISS III. TCR-region mapped reads per sample ranged from about 4.05 to 10.27 million with IR-seq versus only about 75 to 1,400 with RNA-seq. One main goal was a read-filtering strategy for immune repertoire data, in particular deciding whether clonotypes backed by only one read should be removed.

Each patient had bone marrow sampled at the time of active disease. Bone marrow mononuclear cells were isolated by Ficoll-Hypaque density gradient centrifugation. Myeloma plasma cells were removed and CD138-negative cells were obtained by negative selection following labeling with CD138 magnetic microbeads on a MACS separator. Purity of the isolated cells was checked by flow cytometry on an Attune NxT using CD138 antibodies. TRIzol reagent was used to extract total RNA, and a NanoDrop spectrophotometer was used to quantify the extracted RNA. Paired RNA-seq and IR-seq were performed on the CD138-negative bone marrow sample of each patient. The Immunoverse kit was used to build TCR libraries from about 400 ng RNA, with molecular barcoded adaptors covering alpha/delta and beta/gamma chains. TCR library preparation was performed with the same RNA that was used for transcriptome sequencing. TCR libraries were sequenced on an Illumina HiSeq 4000 with 2 x 150 cycles. The study's processing was this. MiXCR aligned TCR reads to human V, D, J and C references and assembled the aligned reads into CDR3 clonotypes, with quality filtering and error correction included. The tcR package in R was used to analyze clonotype counts and gene usage diversity. Raw mapping reads were checked after the RNA-seq reads had been mapped by STAR aligner version 2.5.3a onto the human GRCh37 genome. IR-seq fastq files were randomly downsampled with Seqtk 1.3 to test the effect of sequencing depth on detected clonotypes. Starting from the raw public reads, TCRdb applied fastp trimming at Q25, assembled clones with MiXCR and retained in-frame beta chains. When rows share a CDR3 protein, they turn into one entry using the most common DNA and genes. TCRdb, not the authors, supplied the V and J calls. The sample profile shows nearly 60,000 distinct CDR3 sequences; 12% of them were found once. The ten top clones hold roughly 17% of the sample.

This clonotype was counted ten times or more. Its recognized antigen is unknown. The input lacks base qualities; no much larger clone sits a single base away. Overall study results and their limits: Removing single-read clonotypes increased the correlation between IR-seq and RNA-seq shared clonotype proportions. Compared with RNA-seq, IR-seq captured clonotypes at much greater depth and more reliably, and a smaller IR-seq throughput was enough to identify most of the shared clonotypes. Single-read clonotypes made up about four fifths of clonotypes but roughly 3.2% of total reads in IR-seq, and 70% to 75% of clonotypes and roughly 48% of reads in RNA-seq. Rather than purified T cells, the sorted CD138-negative fraction was a mixed bone marrow immune population.

Measured from the cysteine to the phenylalanine, the CDR3 is 15 residues long. The kept DNA is CDR3 alone, 45 bases in frame from the first base. CDR1 is given as SGHAT and CDR2 as FQNNGV, both from the germline V gene. Deletion took 2 bases off V and 5 bases off J, with a span of 12 bases between the germline ends. Recombination connected TRBV11-2 to TRBJ2-2; TRBD2 is perhaps the D gene, given 6 matching bases. The receptor's source is a donor aged 40 or over with multiple myeloma. The sample was a population of CD138-negative cells sorted from bone marrow. In light of the paper, this sample's cell subset or site label describes: bone marrow mononuclear cells depleted of CD138+ plasma/myeloma cells by negative magnetic selection. The nucleotides are TGTGCCAGCAGCTTACTAGCGCCGAGGACCGGGGAGCTGTTTTTT. This sequence encodes CASSLLAPRTGELFF.